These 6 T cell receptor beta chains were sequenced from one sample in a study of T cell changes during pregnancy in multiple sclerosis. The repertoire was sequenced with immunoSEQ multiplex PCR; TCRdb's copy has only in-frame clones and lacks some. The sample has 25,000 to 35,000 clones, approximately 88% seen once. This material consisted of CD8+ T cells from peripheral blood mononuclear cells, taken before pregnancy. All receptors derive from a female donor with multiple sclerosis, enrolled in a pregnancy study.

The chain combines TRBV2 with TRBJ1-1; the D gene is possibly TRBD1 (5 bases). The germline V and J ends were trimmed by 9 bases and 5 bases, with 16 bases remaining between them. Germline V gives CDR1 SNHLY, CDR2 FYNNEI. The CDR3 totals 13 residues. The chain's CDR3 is CASASWGGTEAFF. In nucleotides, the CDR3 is TGTGCCAGTGCTAGCTGGGGGGGAACTGAAGCTTTCTTT.

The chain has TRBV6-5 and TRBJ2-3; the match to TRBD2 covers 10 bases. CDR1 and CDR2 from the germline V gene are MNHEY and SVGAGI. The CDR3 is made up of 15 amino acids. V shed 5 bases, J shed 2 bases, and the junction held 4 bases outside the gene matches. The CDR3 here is CASSTSGDSTDTQYF. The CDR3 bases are TGTGCCAGCAGTACTAGCGGGGACTCCACAGATACGCAGTATTTT.

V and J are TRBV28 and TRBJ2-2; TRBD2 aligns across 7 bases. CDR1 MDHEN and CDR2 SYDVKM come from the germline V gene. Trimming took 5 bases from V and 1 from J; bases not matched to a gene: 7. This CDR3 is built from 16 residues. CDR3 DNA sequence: TGTGCCAGCAGTGGTCTAGCGGAGAGGAACACCGGGGAGCTGTTTTTT. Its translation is CASSGLAERNTGELFF. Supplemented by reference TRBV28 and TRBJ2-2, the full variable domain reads DVKVTQSSRYLVKRTGEKVFLECVQDMDHENMFWYRQDPGLGLRLIYFSYDVKMKEKGDIPEGYSVSREKKERFSLILESASTNQTSMYLCASSGLAERNTGELFFGEGSRLTVL.

DNA of the CDR3: TGTGCCTGGAGAACACAGGGTATGGATCAGCCCCAGCATTTT. It encodes CAWRTQGMDQPQHF. The chain has TRBV30 and TRBJ1-5; D perhaps matches TRBD1 (6 bases). This CDR3 region has 14 residues. The V end lost 3 bases, the J end lost 5 bases, and 14 bases lay between the germline ends. Per the germline V gene, CDR1 is GTSNPN and CDR2 is SVGIG (reference sequence).

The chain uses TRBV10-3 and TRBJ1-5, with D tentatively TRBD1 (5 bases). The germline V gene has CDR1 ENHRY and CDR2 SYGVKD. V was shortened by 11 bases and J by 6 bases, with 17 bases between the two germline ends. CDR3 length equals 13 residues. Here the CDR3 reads CASQDGGVQPQHF. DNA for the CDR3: TGTGCCTCACAAGATGGGGGGGTTCAGCCCCAGCATTTT.

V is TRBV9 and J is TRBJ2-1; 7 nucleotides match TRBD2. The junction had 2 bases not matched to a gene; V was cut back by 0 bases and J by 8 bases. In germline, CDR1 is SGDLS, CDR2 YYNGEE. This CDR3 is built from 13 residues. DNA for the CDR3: TGTGCCAGCAGCGTAGATGGGAGGGATGAGCAGTTCTTC. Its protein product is CASSVDGRDEQFF.